This T cell receptor (beta chain) was sequenced in a study of cytomegalovirus exposure and HLA in healthy donors (dated by TCRdb to the late 2010s). For the study in its entirety: An earlier analysis of roughly 610 of the donors reported 250 to 300 Gb of sequence data and approximately 120 million unique TCR beta sequences obtained from some 200 million T cells. An early release covering 550 to 650 HLA-typed donors comprised about 300 gigabases of sequencing data and tens of millions of unique TCR sequences. The genetic ancestry cluster associated with self-reported Caucasian donors included 81% of the roughly 410 genotyped donors. The study was designed to test whether signatures of past pathogen exposure could be identified by cataloging public T cell receptors. Using immunosequencing, the study profiled T cell repertoires from about 620 subjects and related those repertoires to cytomegalovirus serostatus. In addition to the first cohort of around 670 subjects, a separate validation cohort of under 150 different subjects was used. The study combined high-throughput TCR immunosequencing, statistical association of individual TCRs with disease status, and machine learning to predict cytomegalovirus infection status. In a later analysis, previously published TCR beta repertoires from 670 or so donors were re-analyzed and high-resolution HLA genotyping was added so that TCR occurrence patterns could be studied. Rather than using new phenotypic data, the later analysis identified candidate immune exposures from TCR beta sequences and from how often those sequences occurred across donors. In an earlier analysis of a few hundred of the donors, high-throughput TCR beta sequencing was used to judge whether each TCR beta V gene segment behaved as functional or pseudogenic. Alongside the repertoire data, information on donor age, sex, ethnicity and CMV serostatus was compiled. A later genetic analysis used genome-wide SNP genotypes for about 60% of the roughly 700 donors, treating that subset as a discovery cohort. All discovery cohort repertoires had been generated using a single sequencing platform. HLA typing included class I and class II loci at four-digit resolution. The number of typed donors differed by locus: roughly 629-640 for A, B, C, DRB1 and DQB1; 500 to 550 for DQA1; some 590 for DPA1; and roughly 490 for DPB1. Four to six DR-DQ haplotypes were handled as single units for association and clustering, since linkage in the cohort was strong. On average, roughly 200,000 unique TCR beta nucleotide sequences were sequenced per donor among 398 genotyped donors of the cohort, with about 19% of those sequences being non-productive. The study at large found these results: A cluster of highly shared sequence variants was judged likely to be a technical artifact of the sequencing pipeline. In a later analysis, several top co-occurrence clusters were reported to appear linked to parvovirus B19, influenza, CMV and Epstein-Barr virus. According to a later analysis, TCR association rates differed among HLA loci, with DRB1 alleles showing the most associated TCRs and HLA-C alleles showing the fewest. A later analysis associated around 16,000 TCR beta sequences with specific HLA alleles at a false discovery rate of 0.05. Compared with the approximately 600-donor mean, donors in an Asian-associated ancestry cluster had fewer N-insertions in productive TCRs, according to a later genetic analysis. Presence/absence analyses assumed roughly uniform sequencing depth across donors, an assumption that may not hold. While some public TCRs were present in many individuals, most TCR sequences turned up only very rarely across donors. In an earlier analysis of around 500 of the donors, most TCR beta V segments appeared in productive rearrangements about 87% or about 30% of the time, broadly matching IMGT annotations. In vitro tests confirmed that a few of the cytomegalovirus-associated TCR beta chains recognize cytomegalovirus antigens. Assigning TCR associations to individual alleles was difficult when HLA alleles, especially DR and DQ, strongly co-occurred. According to a later analysis, most CMV-associated TCR beta chains appeared to be HLA-restricted, and the HLA associations seemed to be driven largely by CMV exposure. The cohort was sequenced for TCR beta chains only, and without alpha or paired-chain data the features that could be detected were limited. Because HLA typing was unavailable for some donors at each locus, only the typed subset was used in association tests. Cytomegalovirus status was reported to be diagnosed by the classifier with high specificity and sensitivity in both the original and validation cohorts. The 87-base-pair reads could not distinguish some IMGT-functional V segments, including TRBV6-2 and TRBV6-3, so those segments were excluded. CMV serostatus was the only immune exposure information available for the cohort. Because counts were too low, about 17 rarely observed V segments, including chromosome 9 orphons, were excluded from the earlier analysis of 587 of the donors. Linkage disequilibrium might explain the correlated functional status among segregating V segments, but an unknown experimental factor could not be excluded. The authors suggested that the approach could potentially be extended to other disease states and immunological phenotypes. An association between a missense DCLRE1C variant and V-gene and J-gene trimming of TCR beta chains was found in a later genetic analysis and replicated in an independent cohort. A further reported finding was that TCR beta sequences accurately predicted the HLA-A and HLA-B alleles for most subjects in the first cohort. In the study, about 150 TCR beta chains were listed as associated with cytomegalovirus. In a later analysis, HLA-associated TCR beta chains showed more clonal expansion and lower generation probabilities than non-associated chains that were equally common.

The library was generated by the immunoSEQ multiplex PCR assay. A mixture of 60 forward primers for TCR Vbeta segments and 13 reverse primers for TCR Jbeta segments was used in the multiplex PCR. The CDR3 region of rearranged TCR beta genes was amplified from genomic DNA with a multiplex PCR assay. Amplified TCR beta libraries were sequenced as 87-base-pair reads on the Illumina HiSeq System. In the source study's methods: Across the roughly 640 repertoires, a later analysis counted approximately 83 million unique TCR beta chains, some 11 million of which were shared by at least two donors. Raw reads were error-corrected and collapsed into unique sequences by a nearest-neighbor algorithm in which closely related sequences were merged to remove PCR and sequencing errors. Alignment of CDR3 sequences to IMGT reference sequences was used to assign V, D and J gene segments. For a sequence to be retained, a match of at least six nucleotides to both a V gene segment and a J gene segment was required. A rearrangement counted as productive if the CDR3 had no stop codons and remained in frame with V and J, and every other rearrangement counted as non-productive. Following IMGT convention, CDR3 was defined as the stretch from the second conserved V-encoded cysteine up to the conserved J-encoded phenylalanine. The earlier analysis of about 590 of the donors excluded sequences that lacked an unambiguous match to a single V gene segment. An earlier analysis of several hundred of the donors called V segments functional above 56.7% productive rearrangements and segregating when the between-donor standard deviation exceeded 5%. A statistical classification framework was built to diagnose cytomegalovirus status from the catalog of TCR beta chain sequences. In a later analysis, V and J genes were assigned by comparing TCR nucleotide sequences against IMGT/GENE-DB human TR gene sequences. A later analysis assigned CDR3 sequences and most-parsimonious VDJ recombination scenarios with the TCRdist pipeline. In a later analysis, every TCR beta chain was defined by the combination of its CDR3 amino acid sequence and its V-gene family, and reads without a unique V-gene family were dropped. In a later analysis, 450 to 600 highly shared, low-generation-probability nucleotide sequences were removed to address suspected cross-contamination and a sequencing artifact. A later analysis calculated a clonal expansion index for each public chain from normalized within-repertoire ranks of inferred template counts. A later analysis computed generation probabilities with a VDJ recombination model fitted to out-of-frame rearrangements, and checked the results against IGoR. Hypergeometric tests were used in a later analysis to score TCR-TCR, TCR-HLA and TCR-CMV co-occurrence, with a repertoire-size bias correction applied to the TCR pairs. False discovery rates were estimated in a later analysis by permuting HLA or CMV assignments 20 times. In a later analysis, co-occurring TCRs were grouped using DBSCAN, with TCRdist sequence similarity added in when clustering inside HLA-allele-positive subsets. Co-occurrence clustering excluded repertoires with fewer than 30,000 or more than 120,000 public chains, plus five with anomalous nucleotide sharing. TCRdb took over this immuneACCESS table, retaining in-frame rearrangements with V and J assigned. Such tables are incomplete; in checked studies, under half of the missing clones stem from an unresolved V gene, and the remainder is unexplained. The V and J calls and clone size were taken over from that table, and D and trimming were inferred from the DNA. Across this sample there are 90,000 or so clones, with around 74% seen only once. The ten largest clones add up to around 2% of the sample.

The cohort consisted of hundreds of healthy bone marrow donors. All cohort members were sampled while nominally healthy, although unrecorded immune exposures were likely present. The donor was CMV seronegative and belonged to the group of approximately 320 seronegative cohort members. A peripheral blood sample was provided by each donor, and peripheral blood mononuclear cells were used for TCR beta sequencing. The Qiagen DNeasy Blood Extraction Kit was used to extract genomic DNA from the blood cell samples. As concerns this clone: It has no known antigen specificity. No clone much larger than this one lies a single base away; base qualities are absent.

Taken from cysteine to phenylalanine, the CDR3 has 13 residues. Here the CDR3 DNA is all that survives: 39 bases in frame from base 1. Reading the germline V gene (reference sequence) gives CDR1 GTSNPN and CDR2 SVGIG. V drops 3 bases and J drops 3 bases, leaving 9 bases in between. The TCR comes from a boy aged 5 to 17 in good health and CMV-seronegative. This receptor chain uses TRBV30 and TRBJ2-1; a tentative D match to TRBD2 spans 5 bases. Sequenced input: PBMCs. The sequenced DNA: TGTGCCTGGAGAGGTAGCGACTACAATGAGCAGTTCTTC. Its translation is CAWRGSDYNEQFF.